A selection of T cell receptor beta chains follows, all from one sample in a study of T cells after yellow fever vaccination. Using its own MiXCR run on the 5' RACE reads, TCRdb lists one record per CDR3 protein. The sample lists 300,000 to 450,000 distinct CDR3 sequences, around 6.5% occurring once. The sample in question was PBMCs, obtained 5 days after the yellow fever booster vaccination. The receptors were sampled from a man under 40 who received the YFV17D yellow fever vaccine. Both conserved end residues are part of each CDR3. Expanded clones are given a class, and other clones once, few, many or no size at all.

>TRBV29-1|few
CSVDRGTYGYTF
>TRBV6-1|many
CASRSGQNRELFF
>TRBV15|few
CATSTPPGLAGWWRSYNEQFF
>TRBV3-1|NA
CASSPPTGRLATEAFF
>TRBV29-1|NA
CSGPLGKFNEQFF
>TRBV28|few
CASRLGQVNTEAFF
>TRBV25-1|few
CASSALAGVYEQYF
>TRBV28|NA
CATIRTGGYGYTF
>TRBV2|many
CASSKASPSSYEQYF
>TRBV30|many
CAWSSGPNSYEQYF
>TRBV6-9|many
CASSYYRSRAGGPGGTDTQYF
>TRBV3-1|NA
CASSQGAGTEQYF
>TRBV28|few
CASSSVRDQGNEQFF
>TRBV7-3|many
CASSLTDGSYNEQFF